The next 17 T cell receptor beta chains were all read from a single sample in a study of Ad26.COV2.S vaccination and SARS-CoV-2 variants. The treatment denotes: roughly 18 received Ad26.COV2.S at low or high dose, single or two shots; a few received placebo; per-sample allocation not given. Day 63 after the first injection of vaccine or placebo was the sampling time. Generated by immunoSEQ multiplex PCR, the TCRdb table keeps only in-frame clones and is missing some. The sample consists of more than 300,000 clones, around 89% of them appearing once. The starting material was peripheral blood, obtained in a trial of Ad26.COV2.S vaccine versus placebo. The receptors were gathered from a person aged 18-65 years who received the Ad26.COV2.S COVID-19 vaccine or a placebo.

This chain connects TRBV2 to TRBJ2-5, with TRBD2 identical over 9 bases. The CDR3 loop spans 15 amino acids. The junction had 9 bases not matched to a gene; V was cut back by 5 bases and J by 5 bases. Germline V gene lookup returns CDR1 SNHLY and CDR2 FYNNEI. CDR3 protein: CASSRDSGGVETQYF. CDR3 nucleotide sequence: TGTGCCAGCAGTCGGGATAGCGGGGGCGTGGAGACCCAGTACTTC.

This clone was found a few times. The CDR3 loop is CASDPGQGENSPLHF. CDR3 DNA: TGTGCCAGCGATCCGGGACAGGGTGAAAATTCACCCCTCCACTTT. This chain connects TRBV2 to TRBJ1-6, with TRBD1 matching 9 bases. CDR1 and CDR2 from the germline V gene are SNHLY and FYNNEI. The CDR3 runs to 15 residues. V shed 8 bases and J 7 bases; nucleotides not matched to a gene: 9. Filled out from reference TRBV2 and TRBJ1-6, the complete variable domain reads EPEVTQTPSHQVTQMGQEVILRCVPISNHLYFYWYRQILGQKVEFLVSFYNNEISEKSEIFDDQFSVERPDGSNFTLKIRSTKLEDSAMYFCASDPGQGENSPLHFGNGTRLTVT.

The genes are TRBV5-1 and TRBJ2-3; D uncertain. The length of the CDR3 is 12 residues. Trimming pared 2 bases from V and 5 bases from J, leaving 6 bases between. Looked up from germline, CDR1 is SGHRS and CDR2 is YFSETQ. CDR3 protein: CASSLGKDTQYF. CDR3 coding DNA: TGCGCCAGCAGCTTAGGGAAAGATACGCAGTATTTT.

V gene TRBV4-1 combines with J gene TRBJ2-2; D gene uncertain. The CDR3 contains 13 residues. CDR1 MGHRA and CDR2 YSYEKL come from the germline V gene. V was cut by 7 bases and J by 7 bases, with 13 bases left in between. CDR3 in DNA: TGCGCCAGCACCCTCCGAGCCGACGGGGAGCTGTTTTTT. Protein: CASTLRADGELFF.

This chain connects TRBV5-1 to TRBJ2-3, with TRBD2 identical over 14 bases. The CDR3 length is 16 residues. The germline V gene has CDR1 SGHRS and CDR2 YFSETQ. With V trimmed by 5 bases and J by 5 bases, 7 bases remained unmatched. The CDR3 DNA reads as TGCGCCAGCAGGACGGGACTAGCGGGAGAAGGAGATACGCAGTATTTT. The encoded protein is CASRTGLAGEGDTQYF.

V gene TRBV25-1 combines with J gene TRBJ2-5; D may be TRBD1 (5 bases). CDR1 is MGHDK, CDR2 SYGVNS, per germline. Trimming removed 3 bases at V and 5 bases at J, with 13 bases between. The CDR3 contains 14 residues. The CDR3 here is CASSDPRVVETQYF. CDR3 nucleotide sequence: TGTGCCAGCAGTGACCCCAGGGTTGTCGAGACCCAGTACTTC.

The chain has TRBV5-4 and TRBJ2-7; TRBD1 aligns across 10 bases. Germline values: CDR1 SGHNT, CDR2 YYREEE (reference sequence). CDR3 length: 15 residues. Losses at the gene ends were 4 bases for V and 4 bases for J; bases not matched to a gene: 8. In DNA form, the CDR3 reads TGTGCCAGCAGCCTTCGGGGACAGGGGTATTACGAGCAGTACTTC. It codes for CASSLRGQGYYEQYF.

This clone was seen only once. This sequence joins TRBV4-1 and TRBJ2-3; TRBD1 might be the D (5 bases). The germline V and J ends were trimmed by 4 bases and 4 bases, with 18 bases remaining between them. The CDR3 is 16 amino acids. Germline lookup yields CDR1 MGHRA and CDR2 YSYEKL. For the CDR3, the DNA is TGCGCCAGCAGCCCGACAGCTAGGATTGTAGCAGATACGCAGTATTTT. Residues: CASSPTARIVADTQYF.

The chain links TRBV11-3 to TRBJ2-7; 8 bases match TRBD1. The CDR3 length is 14 residues. With 5 bases clipped from V and 3 bases from J, the junction kept 6 bases outside the gene matches. The germline CDR1 and CDR2 sequences are SGHNT and YENEEA. CDR3 DNA sequence: TGTGCCAGCAGCCACAGGGGGACCGACTACGAGCAGTACTTC. Translated, it gives CASSHRGTDYEQYF.

V usage is TRBV20-1 and J usage is TRBJ1-2; 9 nucleotides match TRBD1. The CDR3 sequence is 16 residues long. J was trimmed by 3 bases and V by 6 bases; bases with no gene match: 14. Germline CDR1 is DFQATT and CDR2 is SNEGSKA (reference sequence). The CDR3 DNA is TGCAGTGCCAGTAAGTTGGGACAGGGATTCGACTATGGCTACACCTTC. Translation gives CSASKLGQGFDYGYTF.

The rearrangement links TRBV6-5 to TRBJ2-7; maybe TRBD1 (5 bases). Germline V gene sequence: CDR1 MNHEY, CDR2 SVGAGI. The ends were cut back, 3 bases at V and 3 bases at J, with 9 bases in the middle. This CDR3 region has 13 residues. CDR3 amino acids: CASSYGQNYEQYF. CDR3 nucleotides: TGTGCCAGCAGTTATGGACAAAACTACGAGCAGTACTTC.

The chain uses TRBV7-3 and TRBJ2-1, with D maybe TRBD2 (7 bases). CDR3 length: 15 residues. From germline, CDR1 is SGHTA and CDR2 FQGTGA. Trimming removed 5 bases at V and 5 bases at J, with 16 bases between. The CDR3 spells CASSPREGGHNEQFF. Here the CDR3 DNA reads TGTGCCAGCAGCCCAAGGGAGGGGGGGCACAATGAGCAGTTCTTC.

This chain connects TRBV4-1 to TRBJ1-2, with 9 bases fitting TRBD1. The V segment lost 2 bases and the J segment 8 bases; nucleotides outside the gene matches: 6. Germline loops: CDR1 MGHRA, CDR2 YSYEKL. The CDR3 runs to 14 residues. The CDR3 region is CASSQPGTGNGYTF. CDR3 sequence (DNA): TGCGCCAGCAGCCAACCTGGGACAGGGAACGGCTACACCTTC.

The chain's CDR3 is CASSRRTGDEKLFF. As DNA, the CDR3 is TGTGCCAGCAGCCGAAGGACAGGGGATGAAAAACTGTTTTTT. The chain carries TRBV5-4 and TRBJ1-4; 9 bases fit TRBD1. Germline loops: CDR1 SGHNT, CDR2 YYREEE (reference sequence). Unmatched junction bases numbered 4, after V lost 4 bases and J lost 6 bases. The CDR3 is made up of 14 amino acids.

The chain recombines TRBV6-5 with TRBJ1-5; D may be TRBD1 (5 bases). V was clipped by 5 bases and J by 4 bases, with 9 bases between them. CDR3 size: 13 residues. Germline-derived CDR1 and CDR2 are MNHEY and SVGAGI. The CDR3 bases are TGTGCCAGCAGTAACAGACAGAATCAGCCCCAGCATTTT. This sequence encodes CASSNRQNQPQHF.

Points on this clone: Other DNA sequences from this sample encode an identical CDR3 as well. The gene calls are TRBV7-2 and TRBJ1-6, with 8 bases identical to TRBD1. There are 14 residues in the CDR3. V shed 5 bases, J shed 8 bases, and the junction held 5 bases outside the gene matches. Looked up from germline, CDR1 is SGHTA and CDR2 is FQGNSA. In DNA form, the CDR3 reads TGTGCCAGCAGCCCCGGGACAGGCTATTCACCCCTCCACTTT. This sequence encodes CASSPGTGYSPLHF.

The chain's CDR3 is CASSYLPGQGNNEQFF. DNA for the CDR3: TGTGCCAGCAGCTACTTGCCGGGACAGGGGAACAATGAGCAGTTCTTC. The chain employs TRBV7-2 and TRBJ2-1, with TRBD1 matching over 10 bases. Germline V CDR1 and CDR2: SGHTA, FQGNSA. V shed 4 bases, J shed 5 bases, and the junction held 8 bases outside the gene matches. The CDR3 covers 16 residues.